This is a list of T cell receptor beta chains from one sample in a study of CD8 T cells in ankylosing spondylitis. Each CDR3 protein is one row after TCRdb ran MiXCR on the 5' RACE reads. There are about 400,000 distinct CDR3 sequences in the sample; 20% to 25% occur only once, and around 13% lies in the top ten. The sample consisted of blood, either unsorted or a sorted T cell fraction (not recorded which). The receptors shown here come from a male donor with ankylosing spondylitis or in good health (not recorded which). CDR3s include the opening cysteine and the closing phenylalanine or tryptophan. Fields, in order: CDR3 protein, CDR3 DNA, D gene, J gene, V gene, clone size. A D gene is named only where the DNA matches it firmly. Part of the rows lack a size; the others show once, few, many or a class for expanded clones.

CDR3 protein: CASSIGQKYYNEQFF
CDR3 DNA: TGTGCCAGTAGTATTGGACAGAAATACTACAATGAGCAGTTCTTC
D gene: .
J gene: TRBJ2-1
V gene: TRBV19
clone size: few

CDR3 protein: CSVVSGYQETQYF
CDR3 DNA: TGCAGCGTTGTGTCCGGTTACCAAGAGACCCAGTACTTC
D gene: .
J gene: TRBJ2-5
V gene: TRBV29-1
clone size: few

CDR3 protein: CASSLFRVSYNEQFF
CDR3 DNA: TGTGCCAGCAGCTTATTCCGGGTGTCCTACAATGAGCAGTTCTTC
D gene: .
J gene: TRBJ2-1
V gene: TRBV7-2
clone size: .

CDR3 protein: CSASTPPEAFF
CDR3 DNA: TGCAGTGCTAGTACCCCCCCTGAAGCTTTCTTT
D gene: .
J gene: TRBJ1-1
V gene: TRBV20-1
clone size: .

CDR3 protein: CASSLATAPSYNEQFF
CDR3 DNA: TGTGCCAGCAGCTTAGCGACAGCTCCATCCTACAATGAGCAGTTCTTC
D gene: .
J gene: TRBJ2-1
V gene: TRBV7-9
clone size: few

CDR3 protein: CASSIRSYEQYF
CDR3 DNA: TGTGCCAGCAGCATACGCTCCTACGAGCAGTACTTC
D gene: .
J gene: TRBJ2-7
V gene: TRBV14
clone size: few

CDR3 protein: CASSPRQGRGRNYGYTF
CDR3 DNA: TGTGCCAGCAGTCCCCGCCAGGGCAGGGGGCGTAACTATGGCTACACCTTC
D gene: TRBD1
J gene: TRBJ1-2
V gene: TRBV27
clone size: .

CDR3 protein: CASSFPGLGYEQYF
CDR3 DNA: TGCGCCAGCAGCTTTCCGGGGCTCGGGTACGAGCAGTACTTC
D gene: .
J gene: TRBJ2-7
V gene: TRBV5-1
clone size: many

CDR3 protein: CSARVERNTDTQYF
CDR3 DNA: TGCAGTGCTAGAGTGGAGCGGAACACAGATACGCAGTATTTT
D gene: .
J gene: TRBJ2-3
V gene: TRBV20-1
clone size: .

CDR3 protein: CSARGLAGERSYEQYF
CDR3 DNA: TGCAGTGCTAGGGGACTAGCGGGGGAACGCTCCTACGAGCAGTACTTC
D gene: TRBD2
J gene: TRBJ2-7
V gene: TRBV20-1
clone size: .

CDR3 protein: CASSLVGAGIEETQYF
CDR3 DNA: TGCGCCAGCAGCCTCGTGGGAGCGGGGATTGAAGAGACCCAGTACTTC
D gene: TRBD2
J gene: TRBJ2-5
V gene: TRBV5-1
clone size: .

CDR3 protein: CASSKTGEETQYF
CDR3 DNA: TGTGCCAGCAGCAAGACAGGGGAAGAGACCCAGTACTTC
D gene: TRBD1
J gene: TRBJ2-5
V gene: TRBV7-9
clone size: few

CDR3 protein: CASSVFGPRGDTEAFF
CDR3 DNA: TGTGCCAGCAGCGTGTTTGGGCCCAGGGGGGACACTGAAGCTTTCTTT
D gene: TRBD1
J gene: TRBJ1-1
V gene: TRBV7-9
clone size: few

CDR3 protein: CASSLGTVAYEQYF
CDR3 DNA: TGTGCCAGCAGTTTAGGTACAGTTGCCTACGAGCAGTACTTC
D gene: .
J gene: TRBJ2-7
V gene: TRBV12-3/TRBV12-4
clone size: few

CDR3 protein: CASRDRGQGEQYF
CDR3 DNA: TGTGCCAGCAGAGACAGGGGGCAGGGTGAGCAGTACTTC
D gene: TRBD1
J gene: TRBJ2-7
V gene: TRBV6-5
clone size: once

CDR3 protein: CASSPQGGLETQYF
CDR3 DNA: TGTGCCAGCAGCCCGCAGGGGGGGCTTGAGACCCAGTACTTC
D gene: .
J gene: TRBJ2-5
V gene: TRBV7-9
clone size: .

CDR3 protein: CASSPTPGQGLNTDTQYF
CDR3 DNA: TGTGCCAGCAGTCCGACCCCCGGACAGGGGCTTAACACAGATACGCAGTATTTT
D gene: TRBD1
J gene: TRBJ2-3
V gene: TRBV6-1
clone size: .

CDR3 protein: CASSFGQDDYEQYF
CDR3 DNA: TGTGCCAGCAGCTTCGGCCAGGACGACTACGAGCAGTACTTC
D gene: .
J gene: TRBJ2-7
V gene: TRBV7-6
clone size: .

CDR3 protein: CSATAGQGIQETQYF
CDR3 DNA: TGCAGTGCTACAGCGGGACAGGGGATCCAAGAGACCCAGTACTTC
D gene: TRBD1
J gene: TRBJ2-5
V gene: TRBV20-1
clone size: few

CDR3 protein: CASRVSRDSDHPSYEQYF
CDR3 DNA: TGTGCCAGCAGGGTTAGCCGGGACTCTGATCACCCTTCCTACGAGCAGTACTTC
D gene: .
J gene: TRBJ2-7
V gene: TRBV2
clone size: few

CDR3 protein: CASNPPERGHQETQYF
CDR3 DNA: TGTGCCAGCAACCCTCCTGAGCGGGGGCACCAAGAGACCCAGTACTTC
D gene: TRBD2
J gene: TRBJ2-5
V gene: TRBV11-2
clone size: once

CDR3 protein: CSVYSANYGYTF
CDR3 DNA: TGCAGCGTCTACTCAGCTAACTATGGCTACACCTTC
D gene: .
J gene: TRBJ1-2
V gene: TRBV29-1
clone size: few

CDR3 protein: CAISHQGTYNEQFF
CDR3 DNA: TGTGCCATCAGTCACCAGGGGACCTACAATGAGCAGTTCTTC
D gene: .
J gene: TRBJ2-1
V gene: TRBV10-3
clone size: .

CDR3 protein: CASSFQNIQYF
CDR3 DNA: TGCGCCAGCAGTTTTCAAAACATTCAGTACTTC
D gene: .
J gene: TRBJ2-4
V gene: TRBV4-1
clone size: .

CDR3 protein: CAWSPFIPVAELQETQYF
CDR3 DNA: TGTGCCTGGAGCCCCTTTATCCCTGTGGCAGAGCTCCAAGAGACCCAGTACTTC
D gene: .
J gene: TRBJ2-5
V gene: TRBV30
clone size: .

CDR3 protein: CASSESGGELFF
CDR3 DNA: TGCGCCAGCAGTGAGTCAGGAGGGGAGCTGTTTTTT
D gene: .
J gene: TRBJ2-2
V gene: TRBV10-1
clone size: few

CDR3 protein: CASQAGRSFYGANVLTF
CDR3 DNA: TGTGCCAGCCAGGCAGGGAGGTCTTTCTATGGGGCCAACGTCCTGACTTTC
D gene: .
J gene: TRBJ2-6
V gene: TRBV11-2
clone size: few

CDR3 protein: CASSLEATGTGDYEQYF
CDR3 DNA: TGTGCCAGCAGCTTAGAGGCTACCGGGACAGGGGACTACGAGCAGTACTTC
D gene: TRBD1
J gene: TRBJ2-7
V gene: TRBV7-9
clone size: .

CDR3 protein: CASSSGQGRTGELFF
CDR3 DNA: TGTGCCAGCAGCTCAGGACAGGGGCGTACCGGGGAGCTGTTTTTT
D gene: TRBD1
J gene: TRBJ2-2
V gene: TRBV11-2
clone size: .

CDR3 protein: CASRLAGGSSNEQFF
CDR3 DNA: TGCGCCAGCAGGCTAGCGGGGGGGTCCTCGAATGAGCAGTTCTTC
D gene: TRBD2
J gene: TRBJ2-1
V gene: TRBV5-1
clone size: many

CDR3 protein: CASSNVNEQFF
CDR3 DNA: TGTGCCAGCAGCAACGTTAATGAGCAGTTCTTC
D gene: .
J gene: TRBJ2-1
V gene: TRBV21-1
clone size: few

CDR3 protein: CASSLFGAGNQPQHF
CDR3 DNA: .
D gene: .
J gene: TRBJ1-5
V gene: TRBV27
clone size: few

CDR3 protein: CAIMSVGNEQFF
CDR3 DNA: TGTGCCATCATGTCAGTGGGCAATGAGCAGTTCTTC
D gene: .
J gene: TRBJ2-1
V gene: TRBV10-3
clone size: .

CDR3 protein: CASSEGYGTVDNEQFF
CDR3 DNA: TGCGCCAGCAGTGAGGGATACGGGACAGTGGACAATGAGCAGTTCTTC
D gene: TRBD1
J gene: TRBJ2-1
V gene: TRBV10-1
clone size: few

CDR3 protein: CATSDFPGETQYF
CDR3 DNA: TGTGCCACCAGTGATTTCCCGGGAGAGACCCAGTACTTC
D gene: .
J gene: TRBJ2-5
V gene: TRBV24-1
clone size: few

CDR3 protein: CASSLNGPDTQYF
CDR3 DNA: TGTGCCAGCAGTTTAAACGGGCCAGATACGCAGTATTTT
D gene: .
J gene: TRBJ2-3
V gene: TRBV12-3/TRBV12-4
clone size: .

CDR3 protein: CASSQQPGPLWETQYF
CDR3 DNA: TGTGCCAGCAGCCAACAACCGGGCCCCCTGTGGGAGACCCAGTACTTC
D gene: .
J gene: TRBJ2-5
V gene: TRBV14
clone size: .

CDR3 protein: CASSLVGGAETQYF
CDR3 DNA: TGTGCCAGCAGCTTGGTAGGAGGGGCGGAGACCCAGTACTTC
D gene: .
J gene: TRBJ2-5
V gene: TRBV5-6
clone size: few

CDR3 protein: CASSQGQGNNEQFF
CDR3 DNA: TGCGCCAGCAGCCAGGGACAGGGGAACAATGAGCAGTTCTTC
D gene: TRBD1
J gene: TRBJ2-1
V gene: TRBV4-1
clone size: .

CDR3 protein: CASRSGGWYEQYF
CDR3 DNA: TGCGCCAGCCGAAGCGGGGGGTGGTACGAGCAGTACTTC
D gene: TRBD2
J gene: TRBJ2-7
V gene: TRBV10-2
clone size: few

CDR3 protein: CASTITGGANYGYTF
CDR3 DNA: TGTGCCAGCACAATCACCGGGGGCGCTAACTATGGCTACACCTTC
D gene: .
J gene: TRBJ1-2
V gene: TRBV27
clone size: few

CDR3 protein: CASRQTGDYEQYF
CDR3 DNA: TGTGCCAGCAGGCAGACAGGGGACTACGAGCAGTACTTC
D gene: TRBD1
J gene: TRBJ2-7
V gene: TRBV5-5
clone size: many

CDR3 protein: CASSGRDRVNEQFF
CDR3 DNA: TGTGCCAGCAGTGGCCGGGACAGGGTCAATGAGCAGTTCTTC
D gene: TRBD1
J gene: TRBJ2-1
V gene: TRBV12-3/TRBV12-4
clone size: few

CDR3 protein: CASSVAVGSALHF
CDR3 DNA: TGTGCCAGCAGCGTAGCTGTGGGCTCGGCCCTCCACTTT
D gene: .
J gene: TRBJ1-6
V gene: TRBV9
clone size: .

CDR3 protein: CASSLSPGQGIAKNIQYF
CDR3 DNA: TGTGCCAGCAGCTTATCCCCGGGACAGGGGATAGCCAAAAACATTCAGTACTTC
D gene: TRBD1
J gene: TRBJ2-4
V gene: TRBV11-1
clone size: .

CDR3 protein: CASSSGTGGEEDTQYF
CDR3 DNA: TGCGCCAGCAGCTCAGGGACAGGGGGCGAGGAAGATACGCAGTATTTT
D gene: TRBD1
J gene: TRBJ2-3
V gene: TRBV5-1
clone size: few

CDR3 protein: CSAREGDSGSSPLHF
CDR3 DNA: TGCAGTGCTAGAGAGGGGGACTCCGGCAGTTCACCCCTCCACTTT
D gene: .
J gene: TRBJ1-6
V gene: TRBV20-1
clone size: many

CDR3 protein: CASSTRQGNSPLHF
CDR3 DNA: TGTGCCAGCAGTACCCGGCAGGGTAATTCACCCCTCCACTTT
D gene: .
J gene: TRBJ1-6
V gene: TRBV28
clone size: .

CDR3 protein: CASRPQGGGELFF
CDR3 DNA: TGTGCCAGCAGACCTCAGGGTGGCGGGGAGCTGTTTTTT
D gene: .
J gene: TRBJ2-2
V gene: TRBV7-3
clone size: once

CDR3 protein: CASSFGGYTGELFF
CDR3 DNA: TGTGCCAGCAGTTTCGGGGGGTACACCGGGGAGCTGTTTTTT
D gene: TRBD2
J gene: TRBJ2-2
V gene: TRBV12-3/TRBV12-4
clone size: .

CDR3 protein: CASSTGLQETQYF
CDR3 DNA: TGTGCCAGCAGTACAGGGCTCCAAGAGACCCAGTACTTC
D gene: .
J gene: TRBJ2-5
V gene: TRBV12-3/TRBV12-4
clone size: .

CDR3 protein: CASSGSSGGRVF
CDR3 DNA: TGTGCCAGCTCGGGCTCTAGCGGGGGGCGAGTCTTC
D gene: TRBD2
J gene: TRBJ2-7
V gene: TRBV2
clone size: .